The T cell receptor beta chain under discussion was sequenced for a study of shared clonotypes between healthy human individuals. General study points: Clonotype sharing across a few donors was observed for about 5.5% of naive CD4 clonotypes.

Assay execution proceeded at the deep level. Only in-frame clones appear in the TCRdb table, and some are missing; sequencing was by immunoSEQ multiplex PCR. Found here are roughly 1,000,000 clones, around 78% of them singletons; the top ten hold approximately 0.56%. On this clone itself: Its antigen is undetermined.

Germline V gene data show CDR1 as MNHEY and CDR2 as SMNVEV (reference sequence). V shed 5 bases and J shed 4 bases, with 14 bases lying between them. This CDR3 comprises 14 residues. This clonotype was sampled from a young man in good health. Some clones in this sample may be carry-over from other donors' samples. This chain connects TRBV27 to TRBJ1-1, with D uncertain. Input material: memory CD4+ T cells from PBMCs. Subset: CD45RA-negative fraction. In DNA form, the CDR3 reads TGTGCCAGCAGTCTTAGGAGGGTGGCCACTGAAGCTTTCTTT. Its protein is CASSLRRVATEAFF.